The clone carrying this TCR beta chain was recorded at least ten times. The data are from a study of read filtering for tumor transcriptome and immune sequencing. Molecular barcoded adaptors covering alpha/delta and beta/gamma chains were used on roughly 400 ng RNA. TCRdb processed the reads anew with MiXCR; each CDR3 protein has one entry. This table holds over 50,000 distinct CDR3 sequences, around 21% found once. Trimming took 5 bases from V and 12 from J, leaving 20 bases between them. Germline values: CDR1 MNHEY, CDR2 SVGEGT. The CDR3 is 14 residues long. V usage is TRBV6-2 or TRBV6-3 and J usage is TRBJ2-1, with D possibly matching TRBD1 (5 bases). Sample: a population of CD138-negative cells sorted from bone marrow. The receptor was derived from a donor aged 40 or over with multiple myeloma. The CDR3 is CASSLSTWGRGQFF. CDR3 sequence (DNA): TGTGCCAGCAGTCTCTCGACTTGGGGCCGAGGGCAGTTCTTC.